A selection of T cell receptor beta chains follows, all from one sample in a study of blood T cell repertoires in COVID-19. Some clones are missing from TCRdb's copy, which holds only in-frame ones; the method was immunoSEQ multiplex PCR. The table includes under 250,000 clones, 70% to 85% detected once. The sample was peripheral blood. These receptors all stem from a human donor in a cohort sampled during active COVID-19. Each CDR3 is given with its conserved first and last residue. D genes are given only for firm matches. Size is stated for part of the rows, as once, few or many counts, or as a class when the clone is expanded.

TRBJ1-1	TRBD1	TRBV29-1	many	TGCAGCGTTGCGGACAGGGGTTACACTGAAGCTTTCTTT	CSVADRGYTEAFF
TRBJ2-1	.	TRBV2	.	TGTGCCAGCTTCTTAGCCGGGATCGCCGATGAGCAGTTCTTC	CASFLAGIADEQFF
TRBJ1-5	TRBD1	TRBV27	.	TGTGCCAGCCGGGGACGCACAGGGGGGAATCAGCCCCAGCATTTT	CASRGRTGGNQPQHF
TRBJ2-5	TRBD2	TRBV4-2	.	TGTGCCAGCAGCCAGGGCCGGGACTACATACAAGAGACCCAGTACTTC	CASSQGRDYIQETQYF
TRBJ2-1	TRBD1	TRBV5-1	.	TGCGCCAGCAGCGCCGGACAGGTCTACAATGAGCAGTTCTTC	CASSAGQVYNEQFF
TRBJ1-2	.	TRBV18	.	TGTGCCAGCTCACGACAGAGCCCCAACTATGGCTACACCTTC	CASSRQSPNYGYTF
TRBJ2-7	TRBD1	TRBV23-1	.	TGCGCCAGCAGTCAAGGGACAGGGAAGGACGAGCAGTACTTC	CASSQGTGKDEQYF
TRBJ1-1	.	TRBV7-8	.	TGTGCCAGCAGCTTAGCGGTAGGGGCAATGAACACTGAAGCTTTCTTT	CASSLAVGAMNTEAFF
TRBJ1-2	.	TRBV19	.	TGTGCCAGTAGTATCCGGGAGGGTGGCTACACCTTC	CASSIREGGYTF
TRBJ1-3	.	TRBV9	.	TGTGCCAGCAGCGTAGATAGCAGAACCGGAAACACCATATATTTT	CASSVDSRTGNTIYF
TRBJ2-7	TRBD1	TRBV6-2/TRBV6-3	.	TGTGCCAGCAGTTACGGGGGACAGGGAGGACAGTACTTC	CASSYGGQGGQYF
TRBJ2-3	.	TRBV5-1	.	TGCGCCAGCAGCTTGGTGTATAGACAAAACACAGATACGCAGTATTTT	CASSLVYRQNTDTQYF
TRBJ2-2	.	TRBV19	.	TGTGCCAGTAGTATAGATCGAGGATGGGCGAACACCGGGGAGCTGTTTTTT	CASSIDRGWANTGELFF
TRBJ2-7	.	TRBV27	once	TGTGCCAGCAGTCCCACCGGGATCAGCTCCTACGAGCAGTACTTC	CASSPTGISSYEQYF
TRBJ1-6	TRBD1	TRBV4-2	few	TGTGCCAGCAGCCAGGGGGACAGGGGGTTTAATTCACCCCTCCACTTT	CASSQGDRGFNSPLHF
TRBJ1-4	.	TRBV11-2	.	TGTGCCAGCCAGGCCTGGTCCAATGAAAAACTGTTTTTT	CASQAWSNEKLFF
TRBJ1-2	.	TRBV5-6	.	TGTGCCAGCACTAAAGCCTATGGCTACACCTTC	CASTKAYGYTF
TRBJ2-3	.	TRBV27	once	TGTGCCAGCAGTTTCAGTGGGCCAGATACGCAGTATTTT	CASSFSGPDTQYF
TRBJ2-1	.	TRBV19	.	TGTGCCAGTAGTGGAGCAAGGGGAAATGAGCAGTTCTTC	CASSGARGNEQFF
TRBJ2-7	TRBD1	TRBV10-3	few	TGTGCCATCAGTGAGTGGAGAGGGACAGGGAGCTCCTACGAGCAGTACTTC	CAISEWRGTGSSYEQYF
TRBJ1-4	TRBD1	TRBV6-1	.	TGTGCCAGCAGTGAAGATTCGGTCAGGGGGCGGGCTAATGAAAAACTGTTTTTT	CASSEDSVRGRANEKLFF
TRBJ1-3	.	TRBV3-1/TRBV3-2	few	TGTGCCAGCAGCCATAACACAGGGCCTGGAAACACCATATATTTT	CASSHNTGPGNTIYF
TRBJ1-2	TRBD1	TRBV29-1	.	TGCAGCGTCGAAGGACAGGTTAACTATGGCTACACCTTC	CSVEGQVNYGYTF
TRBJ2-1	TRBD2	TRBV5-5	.	TGTGCCAGCAGCCCACTAGCGGGAGTCATGTATGAGCAGTTCTTC	CASSPLAGVMYEQFF
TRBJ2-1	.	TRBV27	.	TGTGCCAGCAGTTTATCCAGCGTGTCGAGCTCCTACAATGAGCAGTTCTTC	CASSLSSVSSSYNEQFF
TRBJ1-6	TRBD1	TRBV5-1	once	TGCGCCAGCAGCTTCCGGGACAGGGGACCTTCGGGGAATTCACCCCTCCACTTT	CASSFRDRGPSGNSPLHF
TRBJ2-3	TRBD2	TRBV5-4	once	TGTGCCAGCAGCTTGGAAGGTAGCGGGAGGTCCACAGATACGCAGTATTTT	CASSLEGSGRSTDTQYF
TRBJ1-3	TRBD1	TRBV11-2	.	TGTGCCAGCAGCTCCCCCGGGACAGGGAACTCTGGAAACACCATATATTTT	CASSSPGTGNSGNTIYF
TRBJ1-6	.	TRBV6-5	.	TGTGCCAGCAGTTACTCGACTGTCTATAATTCACCCCTCCACTTT	CASSYSTVYNSPLHF
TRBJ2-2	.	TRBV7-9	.	TGTGCCAGCAGCTCGAGGGGAGGGGGAGACACCGGGGAGCTGTTTTTT	CASSSRGGGDTGELFF
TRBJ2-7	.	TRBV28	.	TGTGCCAGCAGTGTAACAGGGATCTCCTACGAGCAGTACTTC	CASSVTGISYEQYF
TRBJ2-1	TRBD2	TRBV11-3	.	TGTGCCAGCAGCGTTAAAAGACTAGCGGGAGTGGGAAATGAGCAGTTCTTC	CASSVKRLAGVGNEQFF
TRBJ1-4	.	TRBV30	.	TGTGCCTGGAGTCGAACCCGGACAGTTCCCAATGAAAAACTGTTTTTT	CAWSRTRTVPNEKLFF
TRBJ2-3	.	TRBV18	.	TGTGCCAGCTCACCATTGGACAGTCAGGGCACAGATACGCAGTATTTT	CASSPLDSQGTDTQYF
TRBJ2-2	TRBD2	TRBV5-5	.	TGTGCCAGCAGCAGGGGCGGGAGGGCCGGCGCCGGGGAGCTGTTTTTT	CASSRGGRAGAGELFF
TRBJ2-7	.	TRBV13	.	TGTGCCAGCAGCTTACAGGGATTCTACGAGCAGTACTTC	CASSLQGFYEQYF
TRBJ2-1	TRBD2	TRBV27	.	TGTGCCAGCAGTTTAACGGGAGGGCAAGTGGGTGAGCAGTTCTTC	CASSLTGGQVGEQFF
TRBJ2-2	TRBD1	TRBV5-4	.	TGTGCCAGCAGCCCGGGACAGGAGAACACCGGGGAGCTGTTTTTT	CASSPGQENTGELFF
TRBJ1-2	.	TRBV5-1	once	TGCGCCAGCACCCCCACGGCGGGGGACTATGGCTACACCTTC	CASTPTAGDYGYTF
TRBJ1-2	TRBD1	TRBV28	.	TGTGCCAGCAGTCCCGACAGGGGCATCTATGGCTACACCTTC	CASSPDRGIYGYTF
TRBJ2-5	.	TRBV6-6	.	TGTGCCAGCAGTCGGTCCACCGGGACTGACGGTGTAGAGACCCAGTACTTC	CASSRSTGTDGVETQYF
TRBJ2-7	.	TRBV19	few	TGTGCCAGTAGTATTCGTGAACAGGGAAGCGTCTACGAGCAGTACTTC	CASSIREQGSVYEQYF
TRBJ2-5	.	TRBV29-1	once	TGCAGCGCCGAAAATAGAGTCTGGTACCAAGAGACCCAGTACTTC	CSAENRVWYQETQYF
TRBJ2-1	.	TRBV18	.	TGTGCCAGCTCGATACAAGGTAGCGGCAGCTCCTACAATGAGCAGTTCTTC	CASSIQGSGSSYNEQFF
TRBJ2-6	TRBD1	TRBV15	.	TGTGCCACCAGCAGAGGGACAGGGGTCTCTGGGGCCAACGTCCTGACTTTC	CATSRGTGVSGANVLTF
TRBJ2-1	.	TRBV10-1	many	TGCGCCAGCAGTGGTGTGCGGGCGGGCCGGCAGTTCTTC	CASSGVRAGRQFF